The rows below give T cell receptor beta chains drawn from one sample of a study of siplizumab effects on memory and regulatory T cells. TCRdb's table, derived via immunoSEQ multiplex PCR, lists solely in-frame clones and lacks some. The sample comprises about 120,000 clones, 85% to 95% of which are singletons, and 0.16% rests with the top ten. Source material: non-Treg CD4+ T cells sorted from blood. The receptors derive from a human donor in good health. Both conserved end residues are part of each CDR3. D genes are given only for firm matches. The size entry is marked missing in some rows and otherwise reads once, few, many or a size class.

V,size,D,J,length,DNA,CDR3
TRBV19,.,.,TRBJ1-3,13,TGTGCCAGTAGGGTCAGTTCTGGAAACACCATATATTTT,CASRVSSGNTIYF
TRBV7-8,once,.,TRBJ2-1,15,TGTGCCAGCAGTCCCGGTCGGACCATAAACAATGAGCAGTTCTTC,CASSPGRTINNEQFF
TRBV7-9,.,TRBD2,TRBJ2-7,13,TGTGCCAGCAGCTTCGGGGGGATCTACGAGCAGTACTTC,CASSFGGIYEQYF
TRBV28,.,TRBD1,TRBJ2-7,11,TGTGCCAGCAGTTGGGACAGGGAGCGGTACTTC,CASSWDRERYF
TRBV5-4,.,.,TRBJ2-7,14,TGTGCCAGCAGCTTGGGCCAAAGCTCCTACGAGCAGTACTTC,CASSLGQSSYEQYF
TRBV7-3,.,TRBD2,TRBJ2-3,16,TGTGCCAGCAGCACAGGACTAGCGGGGAGAACAGATACGCAGTATTTT,CASSTGLAGRTDTQYF
TRBV19,.,TRBD1,TRBJ1-2,12,TGTGCCAGTAGGACAGGGGTATATGGCTACACCTTC,CASRTGVYGYTF
TRBV4-3,.,TRBD1,TRBJ1-2,15,TGCGCCAGCAGCCGAGTCGACAGGGTAGGCTATGGCTACACCTTC,CASSRVDRVGYGYTF
TRBV6-4,.,.,TRBJ2-5,8,TGTGCCAGCAGATTCAAGTACTTC,CASRFKYF
TRBV7-3,.,.,TRBJ2-1,14,TGTGCCAGCAGCTTAATGGCCGCGTCATTTGAGCAGTTCTTC,CASSLMAASFEQFF
TRBV7-6,.,TRBD1,TRBJ2-7,16,TGTGCCAGCAGCACCCCCCCGGGACAGAGTACCTACGAGCAGTACTTC,CASSTPPGQSTYEQYF
TRBV28,.,.,TRBJ1-5,16,TGTGCCAGCAACTACCCCGGGGGGTCAGGCAATCAGCCCCAGCATTTT,CASNYPGGSGNQPQHF
TRBV11-3,.,.,TRBJ2-3,13,TGTGCCAGCGGAGGGGGCAGCACAGATACGCAGTATTTT,CASGGGSTDTQYF
TRBV10-3,.,.,TRBJ2-3,18,TGTGCCATCAGGAAGACGGTCATCCCCGGGGGTTCCTCAGATACGCAGTATTTT,CAIRKTVIPGGSSDTQYF
TRBV2,.,.,TRBJ1-2,15,TGTGCCAGCAGGGGAGGGGCGGCTTCTAACTATGGCTACACCTTC,CASRGGAASNYGYTF
TRBV28,.,TRBD1,TRBJ2-7,15,TGTGCCAGCAGTACCCCCGGGACAGGGTCTGACGAGCAGTACTTC,CASSTPGTGSDEQYF
TRBV5-1,.,TRBD1,TRBJ2-7,15,TGCGCCAGCAGCTACGGTGGGACAGGGGAGTACGAGCAGTACTTC,CASSYGGTGEYEQYF
TRBV7-2,.,.,TRBJ2-5,13,TGTGCCAGCAGCTACAGGACGCAAGAGACCCAGTACTTC,CASSYRTQETQYF
TRBV15,.,TRBD1,TRBJ2-7,15,TGTGCCACCAGTCGAGGCAGGGGGCCTGGCTACGAGCAGTACTTC,CATSRGRGPGYEQYF
TRBV6-5,.,.,TRBJ2-7,11,TGTGCCAGCAGTTATCAGGGCGAGCAGTACTTC,CASSYQGEQYF
TRBV6-4,.,.,TRBJ1-2,13,TGTGCCAGCAGTCCCACAGGCGTCTATGGCTACACCTTC,CASSPTGVYGYTF
TRBV5-1,.,.,TRBJ2-3,15,TGCGCCAGCAGCTTGGATACTAGCCGGGCAGATACGCAGTATTTT,CASSLDTSRADTQYF
TRBV6-5,.,TRBD1,TRBJ2-7,14,TGTGCCAGCAGGCCGACAGGGGGTTCCTACGAGCAGTACTTC,CASRPTGGSYEQYF
TRBV5-1,.,TRBD1,TRBJ2-4,15,TGCGCCAGCAGCTTGCCACAGGGGGATAAAAACATTCAGTACTTC,CASSLPQGDKNIQYF
TRBV18,once,.,TRBJ2-3,13,TGTGCCAGCTCCCCAAACCTAGGGGATACGCAGTATTTT,CASSPNLGDTQYF
TRBV5-1,.,.,TRBJ2-3,14,TGCGCCAGCAGCTTGCAGCGACCCACAGATACGCAGTATTTT,CASSLQRPTDTQYF
TRBV27,once,TRBD1,TRBJ2-7,14,TGTGCCAGCAGTTTCCGGACAGGGGCCTACGAGCAGTACTTC,CASSFRTGAYEQYF
TRBV6-6,.,.,TRBJ2-7,15,TGTGCCAGCAGTTACTCGAAGGGGTTCGAATCCGAGCAGTACTTC,CASSYSKGFESEQYF
TRBV7-2,.,.,TRBJ2-1,14,TGTGCCAGCAGCTTAGAGGGCCTAGCGAATGAGCAGTTCTTC,CASSLEGLANEQFF
TRBV5-4,once,TRBD1,TRBJ1-3,15,TGTGCCAGCAGCTTTGGACAGGGGGCTGGAAACACCATATATTTT,CASSFGQGAGNTIYF
TRBV5-5,.,TRBD1,TRBJ2-5,14,TGTGCCAGCAGCGCGGGACAGGGGCTGGAGACCCAGTACTTC,CASSAGQGLETQYF
TRBV4-3,.,.,TRBJ2-1,13,TGCGCCAGCAGCCTGAAGCAAGAGAGTGAGCAGTTCTTC,CASSLKQESEQFF
TRBV6-1,.,.,TRBJ2-3,14,TGTGCCAGCAGTTCTCCAGGAGGGGCAGATACGCAGTATTTT,CASSSPGGADTQYF
TRBV7-3,.,TRBD1,TRBJ1-1,14,TGTGCCAGCAGCACCAGGGGGGTTGGCACTGAAGCTTTCTTT,CASSTRGVGTEAFF
TRBV29-1,.,.,TRBJ1-1,14,TGCAGCGTTGATCTTGGCGCTTCCGGTACTGAAGCTTTCTTT,CSVDLGASGTEAFF
TRBV5-4,.,.,TRBJ1-1,16,TGTGCCAGCAGCTGGGGGGGTAGAGGGGCGAAGACTGAAGCTTTCTTT,CASSWGGRGAKTEAFF
TRBV7-9,.,.,TRBJ2-2,12,TGTGCCAGCAGCTTGTCGTCCGGGGAGCTGTTTTTT,CASSLSSGELFF
TRBV27,.,.,TRBJ1-6,15,TGTGCCAGCAGTTTCTCAGGGGACTCGGCTTCACCCCTCCACTTT,CASSFSGDSASPLHF
TRBV7-9,few,.,TRBJ1-2,11,TGTGCCAGCAGCGGCAGGGTCGGCTACACCTTC,CASSGRVGYTF
TRBV2,.,TRBD1,TRBJ1-5,14,TGTGCCAGCAGTGCCGACAGGGACGGTCAGCCCCAGCATTTT,CASSADRDGQPQHF
TRBV7-9,.,TRBD2,TRBJ2-7,14,TGTGCCAGCTCAACGGGACTAGCAGCCTACGAGCAGTACTTC,CASSTGLAAYEQYF
TRBV18,.,.,TRBJ1-1,13,TGTGCCAGCTCACCACTGGGGAACACTGAAGCTTTCTTT,CASSPLGNTEAFF
TRBV30,.,TRBD2,TRBJ2-6,17,TGTGCCTGGAGTGTACTAGCGGGATCCCCTGGGGCCAACGTCCTGACTTTC,CAWSVLAGSPGANVLTF
TRBV9,.,TRBD2,TRBJ2-3,15,TGTGCCAGCAGCGTAGGAGCGGGGGGCGACGATACGCAGTATTTT,CASSVGAGGDDTQYF
TRBV9,.,.,TRBJ2-6,16,TGTGCCAGCAGCCTCCGACGGGCCTCTGGGGCCAACGTCCTGACTTTC,CASSLRRASGANVLTF
TRBV19,.,TRBD2,TRBJ2-1,14,TGTGCCAGTGCGCAGCGGGGAACACACAATGAGCAGTTCTTC,CASAQRGTHNEQFF
TRBV19,.,TRBD1,TRBJ2-2,13,TGTGCCAGTAACAGGGGGAACACCGGGGAGCTGTTTTTT,CASNRGNTGELFF
TRBV7-8,once,TRBD1,TRBJ1-2,15,TGTGCCAGCAGGCGGGGGGACAGCGCTAACTATGGCTACACCTTC,CASRRGDSANYGYTF
TRBV6-4,.,.,TRBJ1-5,13,TGTGCCAGCAGTGTGGAAGTGAATCAGCCCCAGCATTTT,CASSVEVNQPQHF
TRBV19,few,.,TRBJ1-5,16,TGTGCCAGTACCCCTGGGGGGAGCGGCCGCAATCAGCCCCAGCATTTT,CASTPGGSGRNQPQHF